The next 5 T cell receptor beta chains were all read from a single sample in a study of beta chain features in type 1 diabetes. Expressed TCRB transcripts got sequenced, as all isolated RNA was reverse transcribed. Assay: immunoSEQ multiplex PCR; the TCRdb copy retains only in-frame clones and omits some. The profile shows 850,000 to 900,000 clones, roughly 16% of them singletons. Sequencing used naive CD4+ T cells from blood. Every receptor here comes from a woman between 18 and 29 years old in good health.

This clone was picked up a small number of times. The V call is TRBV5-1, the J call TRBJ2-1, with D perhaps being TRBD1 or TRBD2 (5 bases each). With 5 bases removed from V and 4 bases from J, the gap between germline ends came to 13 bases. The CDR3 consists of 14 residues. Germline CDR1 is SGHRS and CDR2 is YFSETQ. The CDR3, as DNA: TGCGCCAGCAGTCCCAGGGACGGTTACAATGAGCAGTTCTTC. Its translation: CASSPRDGYNEQFF.

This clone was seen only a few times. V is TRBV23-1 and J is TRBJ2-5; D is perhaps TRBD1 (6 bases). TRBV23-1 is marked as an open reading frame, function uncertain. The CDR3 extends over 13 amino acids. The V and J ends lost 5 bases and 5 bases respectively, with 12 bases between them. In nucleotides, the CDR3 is TGCGCCAGCAGTTCGAACAGGGATGAGACCCAGTACTTC. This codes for CASSSNRDETQYF.

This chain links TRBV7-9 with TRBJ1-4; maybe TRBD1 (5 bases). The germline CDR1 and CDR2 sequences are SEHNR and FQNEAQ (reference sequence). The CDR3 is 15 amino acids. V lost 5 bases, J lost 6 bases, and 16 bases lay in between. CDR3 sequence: CASSAYGLRDEKLFF. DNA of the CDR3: TGTGCCAGCAGCGCGTACGGGCTCAGGGATGAAAAACTGTTTTTT.

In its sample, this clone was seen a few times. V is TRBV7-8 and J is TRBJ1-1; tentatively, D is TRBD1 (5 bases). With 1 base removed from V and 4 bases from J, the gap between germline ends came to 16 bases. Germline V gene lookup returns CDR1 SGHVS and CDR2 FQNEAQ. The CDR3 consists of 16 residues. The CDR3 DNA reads TGTGCCAGCAGCTTAGTTGCGGGGCTCGGGGGCACTGAAGCTTTCTTT. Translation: CASSLVAGLGGTEAFF.

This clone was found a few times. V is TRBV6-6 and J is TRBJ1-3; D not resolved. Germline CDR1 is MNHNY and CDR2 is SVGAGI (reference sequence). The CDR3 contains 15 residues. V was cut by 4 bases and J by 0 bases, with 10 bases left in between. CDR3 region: CASSFMSSSGNTIYF. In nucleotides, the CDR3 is TGTGCCAGCAGTTTCATGAGTAGCTCTGGAAACACCATATATTTT.